The 7 T cell receptor beta chains listed next were all sequenced from one sample in a study of metastatic and nonmetastatic thyroid tumors. Each patient went into thyroid surgery without having received any treatment. With MiXCR, TCRdb called clones anew from the PCR reads. The sample consists of tens of thousands of clones, around 16% of them appearing once. The sample was blood. The source is a male donor with papillary thyroid cancer or a benign thyroid nodule (not recorded which). Some clones in this sample may be carry-over from other donors' samples.

Many counts were recorded for this clone. The junction shows a germline mismatch at one end, possibly a read error. This chain uses TRBV20-1 with TRBJ2-7; no reliable D call. This CDR3 is built from 11 residues. Germline CDR1 and CDR2: DFQATT and SNEGSKA (reference sequence). The CDR3 protein is CSARVETEQYF. For the CDR3, the DNA is TGCAGTGCCAGAGTGGAAACCGAGCAGTACTTC.

This clone occurred many times. The J gene is TRBJ2-7, the V gene TRBV10-3; D call uncertain. V shed 10 bases and J shed 0 bases, with 7 bases lying between them. The length of the CDR3 is 11 residues. CDR1 is ENHRY and CDR2 is SYGVKD in the germline V gene. CDR3 DNA sequence: TGTGCCACCGGAGCCTCCTACGAGCAGTACTTC. Translation gives CATGASYEQYF.

Remarks on this clone: Germline is not matched at one junction end, which may reflect a read error. The gene calls are TRBV20-1 and TRBJ2-6; D unclear. The CDR3 totals 17 residues. In germline, CDR1 is DFQATT, CDR2 SNEGSKA (reference sequence). The CDR3 DNA follows: TGCAGTGCTAGAGTACGAAGGAGCCCCCGGGCTGCCAACGTCCTTACTTTC. Protein: CSARVRRSPRAANVLTF.

Many counts were recorded for this clone. The chain recombines TRBV11-3 with TRBJ2-3; 8 positions match TRBD1. The V gene's germline CDR1 is SGHNT and CDR2 YENEEA. The CDR3 is 18 amino acids. Trimming cost V 5 bases and J 2 bases; bases outside gene matches: 15. CDR3 DNA: TGTGCCAGCAGCCCCCGTCTCTTGCAGGGGGCTATCACAGATACGCAGTATTTT. Amino acids: CASSPRLLQGAITDTQYF.

This clone has a count of ten or more. The chain has TRBV11-2 and TRBJ2-3; 8 bases are shared with TRBD2. Germline V CDR1 and CDR2: SGHAT, FQNNGV. V shed 7 bases and J 6 bases; nucleotides not matched to a gene: 12. This CDR3 comprises 15 residues. This chain's CDR3 is CASTRGGQLPDTQYF. The CDR3 DNA reads TGTGCCAGCACCCGGGGGGGGCAATTACCGGATACGCAGTATTTT.

This clone was observed at least ten times. The rearrangement joins TRBV4-1 to TRBJ2-7; D tentatively fits TRBD1 or TRBD2 (5 bases each). The CDR3 has 15 amino acids. Germline V gene sequence: CDR1 MGHRA, CDR2 YSYEKL. V was pared by 1 base and J by 0 bases, with 10 bases between. The CDR3 DNA is TGCGCCAGCAGCCAAGTGGCAGGGAGCTCCTACGAGCAGTACTTC. Protein sequence: CASSQVAGSSYEQYF.

This clone was detected a few times. The J gene is TRBJ1-2, the V gene TRBV6-4; D uncertain. Looked up from germline, CDR1 is MRHNA and CDR2 is SNTAGT. Trimming shortened V by 10 bases and J by 6 bases, and 18 bases separated the two germline ends. This CDR3 spans 13 amino acids. This chain's CDR3 is CATERAGGNGYTF. Written as DNA, the CDR3 is TGTGCCACCGAAAGGGCGGGAGGAAATGGCTACACCTTC.